This T cell receptor (beta chain) stems from a study of T cells in localized non-small cell lung cancer. Study-wide results and limits: Median detection of top 100 tumor clones in adjacent lung was under 75 clones. A higher density of T cells in blood coincided with extended overall survival.

Trimming stripped 7 bases from V and 19 bases from J, with 26 bases between. The CDR3 spans 13 residues. CDR1 and CDR2 from the germline V gene are GTSNPN and SVGIG (reference sequence). The assay was immunoSEQ multiplex PCR, and TCRdb's table has in-frame clones only and misses some. Counted here are under 95,000 clones, about 84% occurring once; the ten biggest clones make up 9.5%. Details on this clone: Its matching antigen is unknown.

The clonotype comes from a female donor at least 60 years old with stage I lung adenocarcinoma. The chain carries TRBV30 and TRBJ2-6; D is tentatively TRBD1 or TRBD2 (9 bases each). Source: peripheral blood, taken before any cancer treatment. The CDR3 DNA reads as TGTGCCTCGCAAGGCGGGGGGGACAGGGCGATAACTTTC. Encoded protein: CASQGGGDRAITF.